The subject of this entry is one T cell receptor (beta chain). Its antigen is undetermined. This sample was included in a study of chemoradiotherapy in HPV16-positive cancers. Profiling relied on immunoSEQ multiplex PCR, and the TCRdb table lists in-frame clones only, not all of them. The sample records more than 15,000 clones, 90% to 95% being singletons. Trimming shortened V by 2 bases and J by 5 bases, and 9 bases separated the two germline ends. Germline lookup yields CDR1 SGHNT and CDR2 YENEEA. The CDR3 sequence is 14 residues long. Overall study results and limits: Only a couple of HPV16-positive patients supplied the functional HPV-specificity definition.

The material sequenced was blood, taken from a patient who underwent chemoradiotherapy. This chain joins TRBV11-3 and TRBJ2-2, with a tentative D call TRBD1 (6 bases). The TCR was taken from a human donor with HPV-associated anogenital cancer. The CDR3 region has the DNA TGTGCCAGCAGCTTACAACAGGGAACCGGGGAGCTGTTTTTT. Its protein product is CASSLQQGTGELFF. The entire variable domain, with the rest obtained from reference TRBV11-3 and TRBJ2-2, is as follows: EAGVVQSPRYKIIEKKQPVAFWCNPISGHNTLYWYLQNLGQGPELLIRYENEEAVDDSQLPKDRFSAERLKGVDSTLKIQPAELGDSAVYLCASSLQQGTGELFFGEGSRLTVL.